The rows below give T cell receptor beta chains drawn from one sample of a study of response to subunit inactivated influenza vaccine. TCRdb redid the calling of the RT-PCR reads with MiXCR, one entry per CDR3 protein. Of hundreds of thousands of distinct CDR3 sequences detected, about 12% appear once; the ten largest clones hold roughly a tenth. The specimen comprised PBMCs from blood, sampled on the day of vaccination. The receptors here all came from a man in his fifties or sixties who received an inactivated influenza vaccine. Both conserved end residues are trimmed from each CDR3. Each record gives: CDR3 protein, V gene, J gene.

ASSIAGTRQETQY	TRBV5-1	TRBJ2-5
ASSFDRGRNEKLF	TRBV7-2	TRBJ1-4
ASSPTSGALGEQY	TRBV18	TRBJ2-7
ASSLRSFTDTQY	TRBV7-2	TRBJ2-3
ASSTRLAGNIQY	TRBV7-2	TRBJ2-4
ASSLSGSYQETQY	TRBV7-8	TRBJ2-5
ASSQEPSTVYSNEQF	TRBV4-3	TRBJ2-1
ASSQVPTYEQY	TRBV3-1	TRBJ2-7
ASSTSGRTNTGELF	TRBV7-9	TRBJ2-2
ASSQVRAPQETQY	TRBV3-1	TRBJ2-5
ASGQFLSYEQY	TRBV7-9	TRBJ2-7
ATVRGLAGGVTDTQY	TRBV10-3	TRBJ2-3
ASSLVRTTIPQETQY	TRBV11-2	TRBJ2-5
ASDQVGQQTQETQY	TRBV7-9	TRBJ2-5
ASSFLAGQETQY	TRBV7-8	TRBJ2-5
ASSLVQGPTDTQY	TRBV7-9	TRBJ2-3
SVEDGRDTEAF	TRBV29-1	TRBJ1-1
ASSRPPGGFYNEQF	TRBV14	TRBJ2-1
ASSPDGGGYNEQF	TRBV12-3/TRBV12-4	TRBJ2-1
ASRGTWFYNEQF	TRBV6-1	TRBJ2-1
ASSLGGPNTGELF	TRBV12-3/TRBV12-4	TRBJ2-2
ASSPRLAGGWGDTQY	TRBV4-2	TRBJ2-3
ASSYPNYGYT	TRBV6-2/TRBV6-3	TRBJ1-2
ASSLSTGATDTQY	TRBV5-1	TRBJ2-3
ASSPYQGGSYT	TRBV14	TRBJ1-2
ASSLVPFSGANVLT	TRBV3-1	TRBJ2-6
SADREGLAGNEQF	TRBV20-1	TRBJ2-1
ASSLFSPGQGYGYT	TRBV28	TRBJ1-2
ASSDRQGANEKLF	TRBV9	TRBJ1-4
ASSQDIGTSGYTDTQY	TRBV4-3	TRBJ2-3
ASSPFRVSGGPEFTDTQY	TRBV18	TRBJ2-3
ASGPAGAFPVAQY	TRBV5-1	TRBJ2-5
ASLPRRMNTEAF	TRBV19	TRBJ1-1
ASSYSSQGAGELF	TRBV6-5	TRBJ2-2
SARDGGGAETQY	TRBV20-1	TRBJ2-5
SARDDRGRRNIQY	TRBV20-1	TRBJ2-4
ASSQITGAAGAF	TRBV3-1	TRBJ1-1
ASSLGVQGNGYT	TRBV11-2	TRBJ1-2
ASSSGLTSGETDTQY	TRBV5-1	TRBJ2-3
ASTNSPHHEQY	TRBV27	TRBJ2-7